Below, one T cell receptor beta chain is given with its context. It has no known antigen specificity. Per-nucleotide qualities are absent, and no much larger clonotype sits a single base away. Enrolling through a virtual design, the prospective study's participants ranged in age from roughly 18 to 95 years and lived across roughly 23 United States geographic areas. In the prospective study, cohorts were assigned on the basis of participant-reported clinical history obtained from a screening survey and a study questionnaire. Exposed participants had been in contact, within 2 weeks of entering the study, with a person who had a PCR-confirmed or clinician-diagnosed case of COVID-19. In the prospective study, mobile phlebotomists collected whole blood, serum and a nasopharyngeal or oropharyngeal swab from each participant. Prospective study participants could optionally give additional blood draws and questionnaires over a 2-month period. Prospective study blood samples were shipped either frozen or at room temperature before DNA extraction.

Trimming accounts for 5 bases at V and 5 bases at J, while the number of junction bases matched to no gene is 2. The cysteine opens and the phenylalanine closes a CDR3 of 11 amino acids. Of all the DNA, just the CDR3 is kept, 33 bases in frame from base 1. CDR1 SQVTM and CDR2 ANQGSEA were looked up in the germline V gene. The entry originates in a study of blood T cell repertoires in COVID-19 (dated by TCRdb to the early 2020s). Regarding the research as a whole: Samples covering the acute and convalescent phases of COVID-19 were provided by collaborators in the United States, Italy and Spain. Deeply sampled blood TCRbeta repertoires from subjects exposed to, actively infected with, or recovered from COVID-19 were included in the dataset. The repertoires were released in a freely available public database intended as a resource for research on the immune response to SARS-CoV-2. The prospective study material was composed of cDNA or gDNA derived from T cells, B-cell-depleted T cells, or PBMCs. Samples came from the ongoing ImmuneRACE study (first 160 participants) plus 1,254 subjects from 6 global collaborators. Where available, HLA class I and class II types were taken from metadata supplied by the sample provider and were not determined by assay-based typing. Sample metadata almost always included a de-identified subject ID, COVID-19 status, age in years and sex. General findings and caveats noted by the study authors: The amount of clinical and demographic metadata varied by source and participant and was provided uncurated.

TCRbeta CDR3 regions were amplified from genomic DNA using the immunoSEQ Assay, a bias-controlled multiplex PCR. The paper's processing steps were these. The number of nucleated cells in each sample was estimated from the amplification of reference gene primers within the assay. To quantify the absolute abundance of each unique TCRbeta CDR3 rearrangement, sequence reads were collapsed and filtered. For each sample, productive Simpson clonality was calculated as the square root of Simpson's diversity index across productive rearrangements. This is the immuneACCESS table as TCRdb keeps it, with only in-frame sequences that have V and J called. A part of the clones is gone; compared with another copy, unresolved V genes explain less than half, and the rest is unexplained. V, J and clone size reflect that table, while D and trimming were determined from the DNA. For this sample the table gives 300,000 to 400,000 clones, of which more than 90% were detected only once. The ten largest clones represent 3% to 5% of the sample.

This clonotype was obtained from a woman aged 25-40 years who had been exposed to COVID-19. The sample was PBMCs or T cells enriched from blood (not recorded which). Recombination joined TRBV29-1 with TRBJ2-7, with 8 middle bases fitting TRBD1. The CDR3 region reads CSVRQGNEQYF. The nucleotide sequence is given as TGCAGCGTTAGACAGGGGAACGAGCAGTACTTC.